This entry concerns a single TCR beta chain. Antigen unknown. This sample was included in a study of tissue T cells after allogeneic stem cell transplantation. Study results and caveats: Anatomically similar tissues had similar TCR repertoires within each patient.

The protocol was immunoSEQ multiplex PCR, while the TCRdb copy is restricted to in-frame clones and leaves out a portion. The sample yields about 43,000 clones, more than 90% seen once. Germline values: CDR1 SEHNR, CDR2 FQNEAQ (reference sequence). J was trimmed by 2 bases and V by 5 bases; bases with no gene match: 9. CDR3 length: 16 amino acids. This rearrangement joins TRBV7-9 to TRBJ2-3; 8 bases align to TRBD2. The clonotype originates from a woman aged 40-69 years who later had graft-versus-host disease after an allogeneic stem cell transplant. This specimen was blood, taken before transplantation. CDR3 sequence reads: CASSRAGVRYTDTQYF. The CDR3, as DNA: TGTGCCAGCAGCCGAGCGGGAGTTCGTTACACAGATACGCAGTATTTT.